The clone carrying this T cell receptor (beta chain) was counted only a few times. Its cognate antigen is unknown. Patients were excluded for uncontrolled infection, other autoimmune disease, pregnancy or lactation. Source material for PBMCs was about 10 ml fresh peripheral blood. Per the germline V gene, CDR1 is DFQATT and CDR2 is SNEGSKA (reference sequence). Trimming cost V 5 bases and J 5 bases; bases outside gene matches: 4. The CDR3 contains 13 residues. The data originate from a study of T cells in Graves' hyperthyroidism and ophthalmopathy. Study results and caveats: Through a model of 13 V-J features, ophthalmopathy was separated from stable hyperthyroidism. Most expanded thyroid clonotypes above 0.001 recurred in blood.

The TCR beta CDR3 regions underwent amplification using RNA transcripts as the source. The HTBI primer set served for first-round RT-PCR of the TCR CDR3. TCRdb re-called the multiplex PCR reads through MiXCR, storing one row per CDR3 protein. Of 560,000 or so distinct CDR3 sequences detected, about 20% appear once; the ten largest clones hold roughly 47%. The J gene is TRBJ2-1, the V gene TRBV20-1; 9 nucleotides match TRBD2. The receptor's source is a man aged 35-49 years with Graves' ophthalmopathy. The specimen sequenced was blood. The CDR3 loop is CSAQRGVNNEQFF. DNA of the CDR3: TGCAGTGCTCAGCGGGGGGTCAACAATGAGCAGTTCTTC.